This TCR beta chain appears in the sequencing data of a study of blood T cells in healthy people across ages. Study-wide results and caveats: In the absence of known donor CMV status, changes in expanded clonotypes were possibly confounded.

The use of a sample-barcoded 5' primer and a J-beta primer mix characterized a second PCR of roughly 6 to 11 cycles. In TCRdb, the 5' RACE reads were re-called with MiXCR into one record per CDR3 protein. This sample has almost 1 million distinct CDR3 sequences; 51% occur once, and the top ten carry 20% to 25%. Concerning this clonotype: Its antigen is unknown.

This CDR3 spans 15 amino acids. Germline V gene data show CDR1 as SGDLS and CDR2 as YYNGEE. Trimming cost V 5 bases and J 2 bases; bases outside gene matches: 7. The gene calls are TRBV9 and TRBJ2-3, with 8 bases lining up with TRBD2. This TCR was sampled from a woman aged 55-75 years in good health. The sequenced material came from blood. CDR3 sequence: CASRDLAGFTDTQYF. For the CDR3, the DNA is TGTGCCAGCAGGGACCTAGCGGGCTTCACAGATACGCAGTATTTT. Variable domain in full (rest from reference TRBV9 and TRBJ2-3): DSGVTQTPKHLITATGQRVTLRCSPRSGDLSVYWYQQSLDQGLQFLIQYYNGEERAKGNILERFSAQQFPDLHSELNLSSLELGDSALYFCASRDLAGFTDTQYFGPGTRLTVL.